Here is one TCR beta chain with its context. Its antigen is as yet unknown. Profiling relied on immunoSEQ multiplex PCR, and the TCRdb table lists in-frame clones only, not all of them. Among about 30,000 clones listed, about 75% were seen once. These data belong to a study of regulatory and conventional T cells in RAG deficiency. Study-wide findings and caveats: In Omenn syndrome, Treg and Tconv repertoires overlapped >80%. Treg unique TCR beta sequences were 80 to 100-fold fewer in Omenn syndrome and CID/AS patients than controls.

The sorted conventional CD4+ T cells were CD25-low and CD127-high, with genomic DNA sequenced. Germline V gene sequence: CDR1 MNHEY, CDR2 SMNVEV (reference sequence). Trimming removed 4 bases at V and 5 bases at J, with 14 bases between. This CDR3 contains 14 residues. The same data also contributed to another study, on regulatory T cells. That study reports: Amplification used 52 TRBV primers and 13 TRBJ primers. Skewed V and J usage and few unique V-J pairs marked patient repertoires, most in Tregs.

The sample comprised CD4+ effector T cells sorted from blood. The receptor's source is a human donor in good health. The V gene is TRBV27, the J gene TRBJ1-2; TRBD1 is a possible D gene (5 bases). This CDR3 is CASSSDILGYGYTF. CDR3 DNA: TGTGCCAGCAGTTCGGACATCCTCGGGTATGGCTACACCTTC.